The entry below describes one T cell receptor (beta chain). The target antigen is unknown. The repertoire was sequenced with immunoSEQ multiplex PCR; TCRdb's copy has only in-frame clones and lacks some. Among around 24,000 clones listed, roughly 82% were seen once. The record originates from a study of CD4 T cells in relation to SARS-CoV-2 and coronaviruses. Whole-study context: Negative control cultures got HIV-1 Nef peptides or no peptide.

Per the germline V gene, CDR1 is SGHNT and CDR2 is YENEEA. The CDR3 consists of 14 residues. Trimming at V came to 5 bases and at J to 3 bases, leaving 7 bases not matched to a gene. Unexposed donor CD4+ T cells date from about 2011-2019, before the COVID-19 pandemic. Isolation of CD4+ T cells took place after about eleven days in culture. The rearrangement uses TRBV11-3 and TRBJ2-7, with TRBD1 matching 7 bases. This TCR was sampled from a human donor in good health. Sequenced: CD4+ T cells from PBMCs, cultured in vitro. CDR3 protein: CASSQQGLGYEQYF. The CDR3 DNA sequence: TGTGCCAGCAGCCAACAGGGGTTAGGCTACGAGCAGTACTTC.